The 20 T cell receptor beta chains below come from one sample, sequenced in a study of shared clonotypes between healthy human individuals (dated by TCRdb to about 2020). Libraries were constructed by the immunoSEQ multiplex PCR assay. Imported from immuneACCESS, the table was reduced by TCRdb to in-frame sequences with V and J called. These copies leave out some clones; in studies compared against another copy, an unresolved V gene accounts for under half, and the cause of the remainder is not known. This sample lists 2 million to 2.5 million clones; 85% to 95% were detected once. The ten largest clonotypes hold about 0.39% of the sample. The sample taken for sequencing was naive CD4+ T cells from PBMCs. The meaning of the sample's cell subset or site label: CD45RA+ positively selected. All receptors come from a man between 18 and 29 years old in good health. Some clones in this sample may be carry-over from other donors' samples.

This chain connects TRBV7-9 to TRBJ2-5, with D possibly being TRBD1 or TRBD2 (5 bases each). This CDR3 has 15 residues. V lost 1 base and J 4 bases, leaving 13 bases between the germline ends. Germline assignment: CDR1 SEHNR and CDR2 FQNEAQ (reference sequence). This chain's CDR3 is CASSLEGGTRETQYF. DNA of the CDR3: TGTGCCAGCAGCTTAGAGGGTGGGACCAGAGAGACCCAGTACTTC. The whole variable domain, remainder taken from reference TRBV7-9 and TRBJ2-5, is DTGVSQNPRHKITKRGQNVTFRCDPISEHNRLYWYRQTLGQGPEFLTYFQNEAQLEKSRLLSDRFSAERPKGSFSTLEIQRTEQGDSAMYLCASSLEGGTRETQYFGPGTRLLVL.

The chain is built from TRBV7-3 and TRBJ1-2, with 8 bases aligning to TRBD1. The CDR3 runs to 16 residues. Germline values: CDR1 SGHTA, CDR2 FQGTGA. The V and J ends lost 0 bases and 7 bases, in that order; junction bases with no gene match: 10. CDR3 DNA sequence: TGTGCCAGCAGCTTAACGGCAGGGGGCGCCCGGTTTGGCTACACCTTC. Its translation is CASSLTAGGARFGYTF.

This rearrangement joins TRBV10-3 to TRBJ1-2; D is unresolved. Germline V lookup: CDR1 ENHRY, CDR2 SYGVKD. Trimming pared 10 bases from V and 8 bases from J, leaving 20 bases between. The CDR3 sequence is 13 residues long. CDR3 protein: CATALRTSEGYTF. DNA for the CDR3: TGTGCCACCGCCCTCAGGACCTCGGAGGGCTACACCTTC.

V gene TRBV19 combines with J gene TRBJ2-1; 12 bases are a match to TRBD2. The CDR3 contains 14 residues. CDR1 LNHDA and CDR2 SQIVND come from the germline V gene (reference sequence). V shed 8 bases, J shed 5 bases, and the junction held 4 bases outside the gene matches. Here the CDR3 DNA reads TGTGCCAGTCGACTAGCGGGAGTCAACAATGAGCAGTTCTTC. It is translated as CASRLAGVNNEQFF.

This chain uses TRBV7-3 with TRBJ2-5, with D possibly TRBD1 on 6 matching bases. Trimming took 0 bases from V and 1 from J, leaving 12 bases between them. This CDR3 is 16 amino acids long. From germline, CDR1 is SGHTA and CDR2 FQGTGA. As DNA, the CDR3 is TGTGCCAGCAGCTTAACGGGGGCTCGGGGCCAAGAGACCCAGTACTTC. This codes for CASSLTGARGQETQYF. Based on the CDR3 plus reference TRBV7-3 and TRBJ2-5, the full variable domain is GAGVSQTPSNKVTEKGKYVELRCDPISGHTALYWYRQSLGQGPEFLIYFQGTGAADDSGLPNDRFFAVRPEGSVSTLKIQRTERGDSAVYLCASSLTGARGQETQYFGPGTRLLVL.

The rearrangement links TRBV5-1 to TRBJ2-5; TRBD2 might be the D (6 bases). The germline CDR1 and CDR2 sequences are SGHRS and YFSETQ. Trimming removed 4 bases from V and 1 base from J, with 14 bases in between. This CDR3 is built from 15 residues. The CDR3 loop is CASSTAGTAQETQYF. DNA for the CDR3: TGCGCCAGCAGCACGGCCGGGACTGCCCAAGAGACCCAGTACTTC.

The chain recombines TRBV28 with TRBJ2-3; possibly TRBD2 for D (6 bases). Germline CDR1 MDHEN, CDR2 SYDVKM. V gave up 3 bases and J gave up 5 bases, with 12 bases separating them. The CDR3 loop spans 14 amino acids. The CDR3, as DNA: TGTGCCAGCAGTTTGGGGGGTCAAAGAGATACGCAGTATTTT. As protein: CASSLGGQRDTQYF.

The rearrangement joins TRBV7-3 to TRBJ1-1; tentative D call: TRBD1 (6 bases). The germline gives CDR1 SGHTA, CDR2 FQGTGA. The CDR3 length is 14 residues. The germline V and J ends were trimmed by 5 bases and 4 bases, with 14 bases remaining between them. The CDR3 DNA sequence: TGTGCCAGCAGCCCCCAAGGAGGGGGCACTGAAGCTTTCTTT. Residues: CASSPQGGGTEAFF.

This rearrangement joins TRBV5-1 to TRBJ1-3, with D uncertain. The CDR3 runs to 15 residues. Trimming pared 4 bases from V and 1 base from J, leaving 12 bases between. CDR1 is SGHRS and CDR2 is YFSETQ in the germline V gene. The CDR3: CASSMDESSGNTIYF. DNA of the CDR3: TGCGCCAGCAGCATGGATGAGAGTTCTGGAAACACCATATATTTT.

The rearrangement joins TRBV28 to TRBJ1-5; 9 nucleotides line up with TRBD1. The length of the CDR3 is 16 residues. Germline CDR1 and CDR2: MDHEN and SYDVKM. V dropped 6 bases and J dropped 5; count of bases not matched to a gene: 11. CDR3 sequence (DNA): TGTGCCAGCAGGACCACACCGGGACAGGGATATCAGCCCCAGCATTTT. Its translation: CASRTTPGQGYQPQHF. The variable domain in full, completed from reference TRBV28 and TRBJ1-5, reads DVKVTQSSRYLVKRTGEKVFLECVQDMDHENMFWYRQDPGLGLRLIYFSYDVKMKEKGDIPEGYSVSREKKERFSLILESASTNQTSMYLCASRTTPGQGYQPQHFGDGTRLSIL.

V is TRBV6-6 and J is TRBJ2-7, with D possibly TRBD1 on 6 matching bases. CDR3 length: 15 amino acids. The V and J ends lost 4 bases and 2 bases respectively, with 15 bases between them. The germline CDR1 and CDR2 sequences are MNHNY and SVGAGI (reference sequence). CDR3 in amino acids: CASSSQRQETYEQYF. The CDR3 coding sequence is TGTGCCAGCAGTTCCCAACGACAGGAAACCTACGAGCAGTACTTC.

In DNA form, the CDR3 reads TGTGCCAGCAGTTGGGGACTAGCGGACTACAATGAGCAGTTCTTC. It is translated as CASSWGLADYNEQFF. V and J are TRBV27 and TRBJ2-1, with 11 bases identical to TRBD2. The CDR3 runs 15 residues. Germline V gene sequence: CDR1 MNHEY, CDR2 SMNVEV (reference sequence). V shed 4 bases, J shed 3 bases, and the junction held 2 bases outside the gene matches.

The rearrangement joins TRBV9 to TRBJ1-1; a weak D match, TRBD1 (6 bases). The CDR3 is made up of 16 amino acids. CDR1 and CDR2 (germline): SGDLS, YYNGEE. V was shortened by 1 base and J by 3 bases, with 16 bases between the two germline ends. CDR3 amino acids: CASSVIPRAGDTEAFF. The CDR3 coding sequence is TGTGCCAGCAGCGTAATCCCCCGGGCAGGGGACACTGAAGCTTTCTTT.

This clone was detected a few times. This chain connects TRBV28 to TRBJ1-1; D is ambiguous. This CDR3 is built from 13 residues. CDR1 is MDHEN, CDR2 SYDVKM, per germline. The germline V and J ends were trimmed by 7 bases and 5 bases, with 14 bases remaining between them. CDR3 residues: CASNSPGGTEAFF. In nucleotides, the CDR3 is TGTGCCAGCAATAGTCCGGGTGGTACTGAAGCTTTCTTT.

This rearrangement joins TRBV7-2 to TRBJ2-5, with D unresolved. Trimming left V 1 base short and J 0 bases short, with 6 bases between. Germline assignment: CDR1 SGHTA and CDR2 FQGNSA. The CDR3 is 14 residues long. The CDR3 DNA follows: TGTGCCAGCAGCTTAGAGGCGTACCAAGAGACCCAGTACTTC. Protein: CASSLEAYQETQYF.

As to this clone: This specimen includes other DNA sequences encoding the same CDR3. The chain has TRBV6-1 and TRBJ2-7; no firm D call. Germline V gene data show CDR1 as MNHNS and CDR2 as SASEGT. CDR3 length: 14 amino acids. V lost 1 base and J 0 bases, leaving 7 bases between the germline ends. CDR3 sequence reads: CASSEGAASYEQYF. In DNA form, the CDR3 reads TGTGCCAGCAGTGAAGGGGCCGCCTCCTACGAGCAGTACTTC.

V usage is TRBV20-1 and J usage is TRBJ2-1; possible D gene TRBD2, 5 bases. Germline loops: CDR1 DFQATT, CDR2 SNEGSKA (reference sequence). Trimming pared 8 bases from V and 8 bases from J, leaving 13 bases between. CDR3 length: 11 residues. The CDR3 bases are TGCAGTCCCACCCTAGCAGATGAGCAGTTCTTC. Its translation is CSPTLADEQFF.

The chain links TRBV28 to TRBJ2-7; tentative D call: TRBD2 (5 bases). The length of the CDR3 is 12 residues. The ends were cut back, 5 bases at V and 2 bases at J, with 7 bases in the middle. CDR1 and CDR2 (germline): MDHEN, SYDVKM. The CDR3 region is CASSAGTYEQYF. DNA for the CDR3: TGTGCCAGCAGTGCCGGGACCTACGAGCAGTACTTC.

This clone was counted a few times. J is TRBJ2-5 and V is TRBV7-6; no definite D call. The V gene lost 5 bases and the J gene lost 5 bases, with 9 bases spanning the gap. The CDR3 contains 12 residues. Per germline, CDR1 SGHVS and CDR2 FNYEAQ. The CDR3 loop is CASSRVGETQYF. In DNA, the CDR3 is TGTGCCAGCAGCCGGGTCGGGGAGACCCAGTACTTC.

The chain carries TRBV5-5 and TRBJ1-4; 10 nucleotides agree with TRBD1. CDR3 length: 14 residues. V trimming: 4 bases; J trimming: 8 bases; junction bases outside the gene matches: 5. In germline, CDR1 is SGHKS, CDR2 YYEKEE (reference sequence). CDR3 nucleotides: TGTGCCAGCAGCCCGGGACAGGGGAAGGAAAAACTGTTTTTT. It translates to CASSPGQGKEKLFF.